This T cell receptor (beta chain) was identified during a study of response to subunit inactivated influenza vaccine. The study, taken as a whole, reports: The authors suggested that every seasonal influenza vaccination recruits few new T cells.

The CDR3 extends over 15 amino acids. Germline-derived CDR1 and CDR2 are SNHLY and FYNNEI. V was clipped by 5 bases and J by 6 bases; unmatched bases: 7. TCRdb passed the RT-PCR reads through MiXCR, listing each CDR3 protein once. The top ten clones hold 3% to 3.5% of a sample with some 500,000 distinct CDR3 sequences, more than 15% of them seen once. Comment on this clonotype: Its antigen is still unknown.

The receptor was derived from a man between 50 and 75 years old who received an inactivated influenza vaccine. This rearrangement joins TRBV2 to TRBJ2-1; 10 bases match TRBD2. The sequenced sample was CD4+ T cells sorted from PBMCs, obtained around 25 months after vaccination. Here the CDR3 reads CASSPPSGRANEQFF. The CDR3 DNA sequence: TGTGCCAGCAGTCCCCCCAGCGGGAGGGCCAATGAGCAGTTCTTC.